This passage covers 28 T cell receptor beta chains from one sample sequenced in a study of blood T cell repertoires in COVID-19. Clones were sequenced by immunoSEQ multiplex PCR, and TCRdb holds only the in-frame ones, with some missing. The sample carries some 150,000 clones, 80% to 90% recorded once. Sequenced sample: peripheral blood. The receptors derive from a middle-aged woman with acute or convalescent COVID-19.

In this sample, this clone turned up once. J is TRBJ2-3 and V is TRBV5-4, with 10 bases fitting TRBD2. The CDR3 length is 17 residues. V was pared by 0 bases and J by 5 bases, with 9 bases of the junction left unmatched. Germline CDR1 is SGHNT and CDR2 is YYREEE (reference sequence). The DNA of the CDR3 is TGTGCCAGCAGCTTGGGGGCCCAGCGGGGGGGCGTAGATACGCAGTATTTT. Translation gives CASSLGAQRGGVDTQYF.

This clone has more than one count but fewer than ten. CDR3 DNA: TGCGCCAGCAGCTTTCTAGTTGAACCGGGACAGGGGGCTCCTGGGGCCAACGTCCTGACTTTC. Translating gives CASSFLVEPGQGAPGANVLTF. This chain uses TRBV5-1 with TRBJ2-6; 12 bases fit TRBD1. J lost 2 bases, V lost 2 bases, and 14 bases had no gene match. Looked up from germline, CDR1 is SGHRS and CDR2 is YFSETQ. This CDR3 has 21 residues.

The V gene is TRBV9, the J gene TRBJ2-2; 11 bases line up with TRBD2. Germline assignment: CDR1 SGDLS and CDR2 YYNGEE. The CDR3 runs to 16 residues. The ends lost 2 bases at V and 6 bases at J; junction bases unmatched: 6. In DNA, the CDR3 is TGTGCCAGCAGCGTCCGGCGACTAGCGGGGCCCGGGGAGCTGTTTTTT. It codes for CASSVRRLAGPGELFF.

The J gene is TRBJ1-4, the V gene TRBV5-6; 9 bases map to TRBD1. This CDR3 is 16 amino acids long. The germline V gene has CDR1 SGHDT and CDR2 YYEEEE. Unmatched junction bases numbered 9, after V lost 3 bases and J lost 6 bases. In DNA form, the CDR3 reads TGTGCCAGCAGCTGGGACCCCGGACAGGGGTATGAAAAACTGTTTTTT. Its translation is CASSWDPGQGYEKLFF.

The V call is TRBV13, the J call TRBJ2-5; the D is unclear. Trimming pared 5 bases from V and 0 bases from J, leaving 10 bases between. This CDR3 contains 14 residues. Germline loops: CDR1 PRHDT, CDR2 FYEKMQ (reference sequence). The CDR3 loop is CASSRLLYQETQYF. The CDR3, as DNA: TGTGCCAGCAGCCGACTCCTGTACCAAGAGACCCAGTACTTC.

DNA for the CDR3: TGTGCCAGCAGCCTAGAACGGCGGGGGTACCAAGAGACCCAGTACTTC. Protein: CASSLERRGYQETQYF. The chain employs TRBV11-1 and TRBJ2-5; 7 bases fit TRBD2. The CDR3 is made up of 16 amino acids. Trimming took 5 bases from V and 0 from J; bases not matched to a gene: 9. Germline CDR1 and CDR2: SGHAT and FQDESV (reference sequence).

The chain is built from TRBV5-4 and TRBJ2-3; 13 bases are a match to TRBD2. Germline CDR1 and CDR2: SGHNT and YYREEE (reference sequence). Germline trimming cut 1 base from V and 5 bases from J; bases unmatched to any gene: 13. The CDR3 extends over 19 amino acids. The CDR3 spells CASSLSSSLAGGGRDTQYF. DNA of the CDR3: TGTGCCAGCAGCTTGTCTTCGTCACTAGCGGGAGGGGGAAGAGATACGCAGTATTTT.

This sequence joins TRBV5-1 and TRBJ2-2; 11 bases match TRBD1. The CDR3 covers 15 residues. V trimming: 3 bases; J trimming: 6 bases; junction bases outside the gene matches: 4. Germline-derived CDR1 and CDR2 are SGHRS and YFSETQ. CDR3 sequence: CASSWTGGSAGELFF. The CDR3 region has the DNA TGCGCCAGCAGCTGGACAGGGGGCTCTGCCGGGGAGCTGTTTTTT. Complete variable domain (other parts from reference TRBV5-1 and TRBJ2-2): KAGVTQTPRYLIKTRGQQVTLSCSPISGHRSVSWYQQTPGQGLQFLFEYFSETQRNKGNFPGRFSGRQFSNSRSEMNVSTLELGDSALYLCASSWTGGSAGELFFGEGSRLTVL.

This sequence joins TRBV28 and TRBJ2-3; D not certain. The V gene's germline CDR1 is MDHEN and CDR2 SYDVKM. This CDR3 has 13 residues. With 3 bases removed from V and 2 bases from J, the gap between germline ends came to 6 bases. CDR3 nucleotide sequence: TGTGCCAGCAGTTTGAGGTTCACAGATACGCAGTATTTT. It yields the protein CASSLRFTDTQYF.

The V gene is TRBV5-1, the J gene TRBJ2-1; 7 nucleotides align to TRBD2. The CDR3 has 15 residues. V shed 5 bases, J shed 5 bases, and the junction held 10 bases outside the gene matches. The germline CDR1 and CDR2 sequences are SGHRS and YFSETQ. The CDR3 nucleotides are TGCGCCAGCAGTCGGGAGGCAGGGTTGCACAATGAGCAGTTCTTC. Residues: CASSREAGLHNEQFF. Looking up the rest from reference TRBV5-1 and TRBJ2-1 gives the full variable domain: KAGVTQTPRYLIKTRGQQVTLSCSPISGHRSVSWYQQTPGQGLQFLFEYFSETQRNKGNFPGRFSGRQFSNSRSEMNVSTLELGDSALYLCASSREAGLHNEQFFGPGTRLTVL.

This chain connects TRBV11-2 to TRBJ2-3; TRBD2 matches 7 bases. Trimming cost V 1 base and J 6 bases; bases outside gene matches: 10. Germline V gene lookup returns CDR1 SGHAT and CDR2 FQNNGV. This CDR3 has 16 residues. As DNA, the CDR3 is TGTGCCAGCAGCTTAGGTCGGGGGGAGTGGATGGATACGCAGTATTTT. It translates to CASSLGRGEWMDTQYF.

The rearrangement joins TRBV19 to TRBJ2-5, with 9 nucleotides matching TRBD1. V shed 5 bases and J 5 bases; nucleotides not matched to a gene: 9. CDR3 size: 15 residues. Germline V CDR1 and CDR2: LNHDA, SQIVND (reference sequence). CDR3 DNA sequence: TGTGCCAGTAGTCCCTCGACAGGGGGTTGGGAGACCCAGTACTTC. It codes for CASSPSTGGWETQYF.

This chain links TRBV9 with TRBJ2-1; the match to TRBD2 covers 11 bases. Germline V gene sequence: CDR1 SGDLS, CDR2 YYNGEE. With 3 bases clipped from V and 4 bases from J, the junction kept 3 bases outside the gene matches. The CDR3 runs to 15 residues. The CDR3 DNA reads as TGTGCCAGCAGCGCGACTAGCGGGAAATACAATGAGCAGTTCTTC. Protein: CASSATSGKYNEQFF.

The chain carries TRBV2 and TRBJ2-7; D gene uncertain. The CDR3 spans 14 residues. Germline values: CDR1 SNHLY, CDR2 FYNNEI. V lost 3 bases, J lost 3 bases, and 12 bases lay in between. CDR3 nucleotide sequence: TGTGCCAGCAGTGACGAGTATGGTGACTACGAGCAGTACTTC. It encodes CASSDEYGDYEQYF.

CDR3 nucleotide sequence: TGTGCCAGTCAGTCCCCCAAACGGGACAGCCAACCGCCATACCTAATGAACACTGAAGCTTTCTTT. Encoded protein: CASQSPKRDSQPPYLMNTEAFF. The chain combines TRBV19 with TRBJ1-1; TRBD1 agrees at 7 bases. This CDR3 region has 22 residues. Trimming took 8 bases from V and 0 from J; bases not matched to a gene: 30. Germline values: CDR1 LNHDA, CDR2 SQIVND (reference sequence).

The rearrangement joins TRBV5-1 to TRBJ2-1; 8 bases align to TRBD2. With V trimmed by 2 bases and J by 0 bases, 1 base remained unmatched. The CDR3 is made up of 15 amino acids. The germline V gene encodes CDR1 SGHRS and CDR2 YFSETQ. DNA of the CDR3: TGCGCCAGCAGCTTAAGCGGGGGCTCCTACAATGAGCAGTTCTTC. Translating it yields CASSLSGGSYNEQFF.

This clone was observed a single time. V usage is TRBV15 and J usage is TRBJ1-5, with D perhaps matching TRBD1 (6 bases). Looked up from germline, CDR1 is LNHNV and CDR2 is YYDKDF (reference sequence). The V and J ends lost 1 base and 2 bases respectively, with 9 bases between them. This CDR3 is built from 15 residues. CDR3 loop: CATSRGAGGNQPQHF. The CDR3 region has the DNA TGTGCCACCAGCAGAGGGGCAGGGGGCAATCAGCCCCAGCATTTT. The entire variable domain, with the rest obtained from reference TRBV15 and TRBJ1-5, is as follows: DAMVIQNPRYQVTQFGKPVTLSCSQTLNHNVMYWYQQKSSQAPKLLFHYYDKDFNNEADTPDNFQSRRPNTSFCFLDIRSPGLGDTAMYLCATSRGAGGNQPQHFGDGTRLSIL.

V and J are TRBV5-1 and TRBJ2-5; a possible D gene is TRBD2 (6 bases). This CDR3 region has 15 residues. The V end was cut by 5 bases, the J end by 1 base, with 15 bases between. Germline CDR1 and CDR2: SGHRS and YFSETQ. As DNA, the CDR3 is TGCGCCAGCAGTGGTGGAGGGATCGGCCAAGAGACCCAGTACTTC. It translates to CASSGGGIGQETQYF.

A note on this clone: Other DNA sequences in the sample encode the same CDR3. The CDR3, as DNA: TGTGCCTGGAGAGGGAGTTATAATTCACCCCTCCACTTT. This gives the protein CAWRGSYNSPLHF. The V gene is TRBV30, the J gene TRBJ1-6, with D hard to call. V lost 3 bases and J lost 4, with 7 bases in between. The germline gives CDR1 GTSNPN, CDR2 SVGIG (reference sequence). This CDR3 is 13 amino acids long.

This chain joins TRBV19 and TRBJ2-3; D ambiguous. Looked up from germline, CDR1 is LNHDA and CDR2 is SQIVND (reference sequence). The V end lost 1 base, the J end lost 1 base, and 9 bases lay between the germline ends. The CDR3 is 15 residues long. The CDR3 spells CASSIVGYGTDTQYF. CDR3 nucleotide sequence: TGTGCCAGTAGTATAGTCGGGTATGGCACAGATACGCAGTATTTT.

The chain has TRBV11-3 and TRBJ1-1, with D possibly matching TRBD1 (5 bases). V was clipped by 5 bases and J by 1 base, with 14 bases between them. CDR3 length: 15 amino acids. Germline CDR1 is SGHNT and CDR2 is YENEEA. CDR3 amino acids: CASSPRGVTNTEAFF. CDR3 DNA: TGTGCCAGCAGCCCTCGGGGGGTCACGAACACTGAAGCTTTCTTT.

V is TRBV18 and J is TRBJ1-1; D might be TRBD1 (6 bases). The germline V gene encodes CDR1 KGHSH and CDR2 LQKENI. The V and J ends lost 1 base and 0 bases respectively, with 9 bases between them. CDR3 length: 15 amino acids. This chain's CDR3 is CASSPHRVLNTEAFF. CDR3 nucleotide sequence: TGTGCCAGCTCACCACACAGGGTCCTGAACACTGAAGCTTTCTTT.

This sequence joins TRBV18 and TRBJ1-5; D gene ambiguous. This CDR3 is 14 amino acids long. V was cut by 3 bases and J by 5 bases, with 11 bases left in between. Germline V gives CDR1 KGHSH, CDR2 LQKENI. For the CDR3, the DNA is TGTGCCAGCTCACCCGGGATAGCGGATCAGCCCCAGCATTTT. Translated, it gives CASSPGIADQPQHF.

This rearrangement joins TRBV29-1 to TRBJ2-2; 7 bases align to TRBD1. After removal of 5 bases from V and 1 base from J, the junction contained 1 base not matched to a gene. Germline V lookup: CDR1 SQVTM, CDR2 ANQGSEA. This CDR3 has 13 amino acids. CDR3 in DNA: TGCAGCGTTCGACAGGGGAACACCGGGGAGCTGTTTTTT. This gives the protein CSVRQGNTGELFF.

The V gene is TRBV5-1, the J gene TRBJ2-3; no clear D. With 0 bases removed from V and 2 bases from J, the gap between germline ends came to 10 bases. Germline V gene sequence: CDR1 SGHRS, CDR2 YFSETQ. The CDR3 is 15 residues long. The DNA for the CDR3 is TGCGCCAGCAGCTTGGGCGTTCACCCCACAGATACGCAGTATTTT. It is translated as CASSLGVHPTDTQYF.

Turning to this clone: At one boundary the junction diverges from the germline segment, which might be a read error. The CDR3 sequence is CASSLVRDRLDF. CDR3 bases: TGTGCCAGCAGCTTGGTCCGAGACAGGCTAGACTTC. The chain carries TRBV7-9 and TRBJ1-2, with D perhaps matching TRBD1 (6 bases). The CDR3 totals 12 residues. Germline-derived CDR1 and CDR2 are SEHNR and FQNEAQ (reference sequence).

CDR3 sequence reads: CASSAGTGNQPQHF. The CDR3 DNA follows: TGTGCCAGCAGCGCCGGGACAGGGAACCAGCCCCAGCATTTT. The chain uses TRBV9 and TRBJ1-5, with 9 bases matching TRBD1. This CDR3 has 14 residues. From germline, CDR1 is SGDLS and CDR2 YYNGEE. J gave up 7 bases and V 3 bases, and 5 bases lay outside the gene matches. The full variable domain, rest sourced from reference TRBV9 and TRBJ1-5, is DSGVTQTPKHLITATGQRVTLRCSPRSGDLSVYWYQQSLDQGLQFLIQYYNGEERAKGNILERFSAQQFPDLHSELNLSSLELGDSALYFCASSAGTGNQPQHFGDGTRLSIL.

The chain links TRBV20-1 to TRBJ2-2; D might be TRBD1 (6 bases). Trimming stripped 3 bases from V and 0 bases from J, with 14 bases between. Looked up from germline, CDR1 is DFQATT and CDR2 is SNEGSKA (reference sequence). The CDR3 runs to 16 residues. The chain's CDR3 is CSASSGVVTNTGELFF. In DNA, the CDR3 is TGCAGTGCTAGTTCAGGGGTAGTCACGAACACCGGGGAGCTGTTTTTT.